The 24 T cell receptor beta chains presented below share a single source sample, sequenced in a study of shared clonotypes between healthy human individuals. Generated by immunoSEQ multiplex PCR, the TCRdb table keeps only in-frame clones and is missing some. The repertoire holds hundreds of thousands of clones, with 74% as singletons. The sequenced sample consisted of memory CD4+ T cells sorted from blood. The subset was: CD45RA-negative fraction. These receptors were collected from a woman in her 30s in good health.

The J gene is TRBJ1-1, the V gene TRBV11-2; D possibly corresponds to TRBD1 (6 bases). The germline V gene encodes CDR1 SGHAT and CDR2 FQNNGV. The CDR3 spans 15 residues. V dropped 8 bases and J dropped 9 bases, with 25 bases sitting between them. CDR3 bases: TGTGCCAGCCACCCGGGGGATCAAACAGGGACTAAAGCTTTCTTT. Translated, it gives CASHPGDQTGTKAFF.

The chain is built from TRBV6-5 and TRBJ1-2, with D unclear. The V and J ends lost 0 bases and 4 bases respectively, with 12 bases between them. The CDR3 is 15 amino acids. Germline CDR1 reads MNHEY; CDR2 reads SVGAGI. Written as DNA, the CDR3 is TGTGCCAGCAGTTACTCGATACAAACAGCCTATGGCTACACCTTC. It codes for CASSYSIQTAYGYTF.

This clone was detected only a few times. The CDR3 DNA sequence: TGTGCCAGCTCACCACCGGGGACACCCAACACCGGGGAGCTGTTTTTT. Its translation is CASSPPGTPNTGELFF. The J gene is TRBJ2-2, the V gene TRBV18, with a weak D call TRBD1 (6 bases). Looked up from germline, CDR1 is KGHSH and CDR2 is LQKENI. The V gene lost 0 bases and the J gene lost 2 bases, with 10 bases spanning the gap. This CDR3 spans 16 amino acids.

This chain links TRBV6-6 with TRBJ1-3; weak D call: TRBD1 (5 bases). V was pared by 6 bases and J by 4 bases, with 13 bases between. The CDR3 consists of 14 residues. Per the germline V gene, CDR1 is MNHNY and CDR2 is SVGAGI (reference sequence). CDR3 region: CASRPEGSGNTIYF. Written as DNA, the CDR3 is TGTGCCAGCAGACCCGAGGGGTCCGGAAACACCATATATTTT.

V is TRBV28 and J is TRBJ1-5; D gene unclear. Deletions cut 6 bases from V and 3 bases from J, with 6 bases between. The CDR3 is made up of 12 amino acids. CDR1 and CDR2 (germline): MDHEN, SYDVKM. The DNA of the CDR3 is TGTGCCAGCAGCCAAAACAATCAGCCCCAGCATTTT. Its protein is CASSQNNQPQHF.

The chain joins TRBV7-2 to TRBJ2-7, with 7 nucleotides matching TRBD1. This CDR3 contains 15 residues. V shed 2 bases, J shed 5 bases, and the junction held 9 bases outside the gene matches. Germline-derived CDR1 and CDR2 are SGHTA and FQGNSA. CDR3 protein: CASSLRDSRSDEQYF. Written as DNA, the CDR3 is TGTGCCAGCAGCTTAAGGGACAGCAGAAGCGACGAGCAGTACTTC.

The chain couples TRBV6-6 to TRBJ2-5; D not certain. The tail of the sequence fits TRBJ2-7 better, so the J call may be wrong. CDR3 length: 11 amino acids. CDR1 is MNHNY and CDR2 is SVGAGI in the germline V gene (reference sequence). CDR3 DNA: TGTGCCAGCAGCCACAACCACGAGCAGTACTTC. It yields the protein CASSHNHEQYF.

The V and J genes are TRBV6-6 and TRBJ2-1; tentatively, D is TRBD2 (7 bases). Trimming left V 6 bases short and J 4 bases short, with 16 bases between. Germline-derived CDR1 and CDR2 are MNHNY and SVGAGI (reference sequence). The CDR3 has 15 amino acids. The CDR3 region is CASRPGGGPYNEQFF. As DNA, the CDR3 is TGTGCCAGCAGGCCGGGGGGCGGCCCGTACAATGAGCAGTTCTTC.

This clone was found once. The rearrangement joins TRBV28 to TRBJ2-6; TRBD1 matches 12 bases. With 4 bases clipped from V and 4 bases from J, the junction kept 11 bases outside the gene matches. The CDR3 length is 19 residues. Germline lookup yields CDR1 MDHEN and CDR2 SYDVKM. Written as DNA, the CDR3 is TGTGCCAGCAGTTCCCCCACGGGACAGGGGGCGCTAGGGGCCAACGTCCTGACTTTC. The encoded protein is CASSSPTGQGALGANVLTF.

The chain joins TRBV6-5 to TRBJ1-1; perhaps TRBD1 as D (5 bases). The CDR3 covers 14 residues. Trimming took off 5 bases at V and 6 bases at J, with 16 bases between the two ends. From germline, CDR1 is MNHEY and CDR2 SVGAGI. The CDR3 DNA is TGTGCCAGCAGTCCCGGACCCCGAGGGGCTGAAGCTTTCTTT. This encodes CASSPGPRGAEAFF.

V usage is TRBV4-1 and J usage is TRBJ1-5, with D perhaps TRBD1 (5 bases). The CDR3 loop spans 14 amino acids. V was shortened by 1 base and J by 7 bases, with 11 bases between the two germline ends. Germline V gene lookup returns CDR1 MGHRA and CDR2 YSYEKL. CDR3 sequence reads: CASSQAGLGQPQHF. DNA of the CDR3: TGCGCCAGCAGCCAAGCAGGGTTAGGGCAGCCCCAGCATTTT.

The chain combines TRBV9 with TRBJ2-3; a weak D match, TRBD2 (5 bases). V was pared by 0 bases and J by 1 base, with 12 bases between. The CDR3 extends over 16 amino acids. Germline loops: CDR1 SGDLS, CDR2 YYNGEE. The DNA of the CDR3 is TGTGCCAGCAGCGTAGTCCCGAGGGCCGGCACAGATACGCAGTATTTT. Translating gives CASSVVPRAGTDTQYF. The full variable domain, in which reference TRBV9 and TRBJ2-3 provide the parts outside the CDR3, is DSGVTQTPKHLITATGQRVTLRCSPRSGDLSVYWYQQSLDQGLQFLIQYYNGEERAKGNILERFSAQQFPDLHSELNLSSLELGDSALYFCASSVVPRAGTDTQYFGPGTRLTVL.

As for this clone: A read error is possible here, since a much larger clone lies one base away. The gene calls are TRBV5-4 and TRBJ1-1; D call uncertain. Trimming cost V 0 bases and J 0 bases, with 3 bases left between them. The CDR3 length is 13 residues. Germline CDR1 and CDR2: SGHNT and YYREEE (reference sequence). CDR3 amino acids: CASSLDMNTEAFF. The CDR3 DNA sequence: TGTGCCAGCAGCTTGGACATGAACACTGAAGCTTTCTTT.

For the CDR3, the DNA is TGTGCCAGCAGTTTATCGATTAGCTCCTACAATGAGCAGTTCTTC. It specifies CASSLSISSYNEQFF. This chain joins TRBV27 and TRBJ2-1; D gene unclear. The CDR3 is 15 residues long. Germline CDR1 is MNHEY and CDR2 is SMNVEV (reference sequence). The V gene lost 0 bases and the J gene lost 0 bases, with 6 bases spanning the gap.

This clone was detected only once. The gene calls are TRBV29-1 and TRBJ2-5, with D perhaps matching TRBD1 (6 bases). The CDR3 runs to 12 residues. V shed 6 bases and J shed 2 bases, with 10 bases lying between them. Germline CDR1 SQVTM, CDR2 ANQGSEA. CDR3 bases: TGCAGCGTAAACAGGGCGCAAGAGACCCAGTACTTC. It specifies CSVNRAQETQYF.

V gene TRBV7-2 combines with J gene TRBJ2-6; unclear D gene. Germline V gives CDR1 SGHTA, CDR2 FQGNSA. The CDR3 runs 14 residues. V lost 1 base and J 4 bases, leaving 5 bases between the germline ends. CDR3 in DNA: TGTGCCAGCAGCTTAGGGTTCGGGGCCAACGTCCTGACTTTC. Translating gives CASSLGFGANVLTF.

The chain joins TRBV5-1 to TRBJ2-5; D is uncertain. Germline V gene data show CDR1 as SGHRS and CDR2 as YFSETQ. Trimming removed 4 bases at V and 5 bases at J, with 21 bases between. This CDR3 is built from 16 residues. The CDR3 DNA reads as TGCGCCAGCAGCCCCCCCCGGAGTACTTTAGGGGAGACCCAGTACTTC. Translating it yields CASSPPRSTLGETQYF.

V and J are TRBV5-6 and TRBJ2-5, with no clear D. V lost 3 bases and J 5 bases, leaving 11 bases between the germline ends. From germline, CDR1 is SGHDT and CDR2 YYEEEE. This CDR3 is 13 amino acids long. The chain's CDR3 is CASSSRVGETQYF. The CDR3 nucleotides are TGTGCCAGCAGCTCACGGGTGGGGGAGACCCAGTACTTC.

This chain connects TRBV11-2 to TRBJ2-1; D is perhaps TRBD2 (5 bases). Germline CDR1 is SGHAT and CDR2 is FQNNGV. Trimming stripped 7 bases from V and 8 bases from J, with 21 bases between. The CDR3 sequence is 15 residues long. DNA of the CDR3: TGTGCCAGCACCCCAGGAGGTCCCCTCGGGGATGAGCAGTTCTTC. Translating gives CASTPGGPLGDEQFF.

This rearrangement joins TRBV5-1 to TRBJ2-2, with D possibly being TRBD1 (5 bases). The CDR3 consists of 16 residues. Germline V gene sequence: CDR1 SGHRS, CDR2 YFSETQ. Trimming took off 8 bases at V and 4 bases at J, with 21 bases between the two ends. The CDR3: CASRGQGMVTTGELFF. CDR3 DNA: TGCGCCAGTAGAGGCCAGGGTATGGTAACCACCGGGGAGCTGTTTTTT. The full variable domain, in which reference TRBV5-1 and TRBJ2-2 provide the parts outside the CDR3, is KAGVTQTPRYLIKTRGQQVTLSCSPISGHRSVSWYQQTPGQGLQFLFEYFSETQRNKGNFPGRFSGRQFSNSRSEMNVSTLELGDSALYLCASRGQGMVTTGELFFGEGSRLTVL.

For the CDR3, the DNA is TGTGCCAGCAGTGGAGCAGGGGCTGGCGGCTACACCTTC. Protein sequence: CASSGAGAGGYTF. J is TRBJ1-2 and V is TRBV27; possibly TRBD1 for D (6 bases). The CDR3 has 13 residues. V gave up 5 bases and J gave up 8 bases, with 15 bases separating them. Per the germline V gene, CDR1 is MNHEY and CDR2 is SMNVEV (reference sequence).

This clone was detected once. The genes are TRBV4-1 and TRBJ1-2; 8 bases match TRBD1. The J segment lost 7 bases and the V segment lost 4 bases, leaving 2 bases of the junction unmatched. The CDR3 consists of 12 residues. CDR1 and CDR2 (germline): MGHRA, YSYEKL. The CDR3 region is CASSRTGSGYTF. The CDR3 coding sequence is TGCGCCAGCAGCCGGACAGGGAGTGGCTACACCTTC.

The genes are TRBV20-1 and TRBJ2-1; 13 bases map to TRBD2. This CDR3 has 11 residues. Germline CDR1 and CDR2: DFQATT and SNEGSKA (reference sequence). CDR3 loop: CSGLAGAEQFF. DNA of the CDR3: TGCAGCGGACTAGCGGGAGCCGAGCAGTTCTTC.

Comments on this clone: At the DNA level, this CDR3 is encoded by other sequences in the same sample as well. V is TRBV28 and J is TRBJ1-3, with a possible D match to TRBD1 (5 bases). V lost 1 base, J lost 1 base, and 5 bases lay in between. The CDR3 is 14 residues long. Germline assignment: CDR1 MDHEN and CDR2 SYDVKM. CDR3 nucleotide sequence: TGTGCCAGCAGTTTATCAGGGTCTGGAAACACCATATATTTT. Translated, it gives CASSLSGSGNTIYF.